Following are 24 T cell receptor beta chains from one sample sequenced in a study of blood T cell repertoires in COVID-19. TCRdb's table, derived via immunoSEQ multiplex PCR, lists solely in-frame clones and lacks some. The sample carries roughly 200,000 clones, around 90% recorded once. Specimen: PBMCs or T cells enriched from blood (not recorded which). These receptors originate from a man under 40 who had recovered from COVID-19.

The J gene is TRBJ2-7, the V gene TRBV19; D is possibly TRBD1 (5 bases). V was pared by 5 bases and J by 3 bases, with 11 bases between. Germline CDR1 reads LNHDA; CDR2 reads SQIVND (reference sequence). The CDR3 is made up of 13 amino acids. CDR3: CASSSDMNYEQYF. The CDR3 DNA reads TGTGCCAGTAGTTCGGACATGAACTACGAGCAGTACTTC.

A single count supports this clone. The chain uses TRBV11-3 and TRBJ2-7; maybe TRBD1 (6 bases). Germline assignment: CDR1 SGHNT and CDR2 YENEEA. V was pared by 5 bases and J by 4 bases, with 9 bases between. The CDR3 sequence is 12 residues long. This CDR3 is CASSQTGYEQYF. The DNA of the CDR3 is TGTGCCAGCAGCCAAACAGGGTACGAGCAGTACTTC.

This clone was observed a handful of times. The chain combines TRBV9 with TRBJ1-2, with 8 bases that match TRBD1. The CDR3 is made up of 16 amino acids. The germline V gene has CDR1 SGDLS and CDR2 YYNGEE. With V trimmed by 3 bases and J by 5 bases, 12 bases remained unmatched. The CDR3 spells CASSEILTGEGYGYTF. Here the CDR3 DNA reads TGTGCCAGCAGCGAGATATTGACAGGGGAGGGTTATGGCTACACCTTC.

This clone appeared a single time. At one of its ends the junction is not consistent with the germline gene, which may arise from a read error. CDR3 sequence: CASSQDGLFIF. The CDR3 region has the DNA TGTGCCAGCAGCCAAGATGGGCTCTTCATCTTC. The chain joins TRBV3-1 (or the pseudogene TRBV3-2) to TRBJ2-1; no clear D gene. The CDR3 length is 11 residues. Germline CDR1 LGHDT, CDR2 YNNKEL (reference sequence).

The chain couples TRBV7-9 to TRBJ1-2, with D unresolved. V lost 4 bases to trimming and J lost 4 bases, with 7 bases between them. The CDR3 runs 12 residues. Germline V gene data show CDR1 as SEHNR and CDR2 as FQNEAQ (reference sequence). CDR3 region: CASSYSGYGYTF. The CDR3 nucleotides are TGTGCCAGCAGCTACTCCGGCTATGGCTACACCTTC. The whole variable domain, remainder taken from reference TRBV7-9 and TRBJ1-2, is DTGVSQNPRHKITKRGQNVTFRCDPISEHNRLYWYRQTLGQGPEFLTYFQNEAQLEKSRLLSDRFSAERPKGSFSTLEIQRTEQGDSAMYLCASSYSGYGYTFGSGTRLTVV.

The chain carries TRBV18 and TRBJ2-7; 8 bases are a match to TRBD2. The CDR3 loop spans 15 amino acids. CDR1 and CDR2 from the germline V gene are KGHSH and LQKENI. Trimming cost V 3 bases and J 0 bases; bases outside gene matches: 4. CDR3 protein: CASSPGTRSSYEQYF. In DNA form, the CDR3 reads TGTGCCAGCTCACCCGGGACTAGGAGCTCCTACGAGCAGTACTTC.

J is TRBJ1-1 and V is TRBV5-8; 7 bases agree with TRBD1. This CDR3 region has 14 residues. CDR1 is SGHTS, CDR2 YDEGEE, per germline. Losses at the gene ends were 7 bases for V and 0 bases for J; bases not matched to a gene: 6. Written as DNA, the CDR3 is TGTGCCAGCCGGGACAGAAATTTGAACACTGAAGCTTTCTTT. Its protein product is CASRDRNLNTEAFF.

This sequence joins TRBV11-3 and TRBJ2-1; maybe TRBD1 (5 bases). Germline CDR1 SGHNT, CDR2 YENEEA. V shed 0 bases and J shed 0 bases, with 21 bases lying between them. The CDR3 length is 20 residues. The CDR3 protein is CASSLEGAWAAQSSYNEQFF. The CDR3 DNA reads TGTGCCAGCAGCTTAGAAGGGGCCTGGGCGGCCCAGAGCTCCTACAATGAGCAGTTCTTC.

The rearrangement links TRBV10-3 to TRBJ2-7; 8 nucleotides line up with TRBD1. Germline V gene lookup returns CDR1 ENHRY and CDR2 SYGVKD. The CDR3 is 15 residues long. V lost 6 bases and J lost 2; bases outside the gene matches: 9. The CDR3 spells CAIRSGQVQTYEQYF. CDR3 coding DNA: TGTGCCATCAGATCGGGACAGGTACAAACCTACGAGCAGTACTTC.

This chain joins TRBV19 and TRBJ1-1; D unresolved. This CDR3 spans 12 amino acids. Germline V gene lookup returns CDR1 LNHDA and CDR2 SQIVND (reference sequence). Trimming took 5 bases from V and 3 from J, leaving 7 bases between them. CDR3 nucleotides: TGTGCCAGTAGTCCGCGGGACACTGAAGCTTTCTTT. It specifies CASSPRDTEAFF.

This chain links TRBV18 with TRBJ2-7; 11 nucleotides match TRBD2. This CDR3 contains 17 residues. Germline V gene sequence: CDR1 KGHSH, CDR2 LQKENI. Trimming removed 4 bases from V and 2 bases from J; junction bases left unmatched: 10. CDR3 amino acids: CASSLGASGGSTYEQYF. The CDR3 region has the DNA TGTGCCAGCTCACTCGGGGCTAGCGGGGGGTCAACCTACGAGCAGTACTTC.

In DNA form, the CDR3 reads TGTGCCAGCAGCTTGGCTACCAAAGAGACCCAGTACTTC. Protein: CASSLATKETQYF. The chain carries TRBV5-5 and TRBJ2-5; D call uncertain. Trimming took 0 bases from V and 3 from J, leaving 6 bases between them. The CDR3 has 13 residues. The germline gives CDR1 SGHKS, CDR2 YYEKEE (reference sequence).

This rearrangement joins TRBV5-4 to TRBJ1-6; 9 nucleotides align to TRBD1. In germline, CDR1 is SGHNT, CDR2 YYREEE (reference sequence). The V gene end was trimmed by 4 bases and the J gene end by 7 bases; junction bases not matched to a gene: 12. The CDR3 has 17 residues. CDR3 DNA: TGTGCCAGCAGCCCATACAGGGGGCGCGGGGTAAATTCACCCCTCCACTTT. This gives the protein CASSPYRGRGVNSPLHF.

The chain uses TRBV11-2 and TRBJ1-2; D uncertain. The CDR3 consists of 15 residues. The V and J ends lost 5 bases and 5 bases respectively, with 18 bases between them. The V gene's germline CDR1 is SGHAT and CDR2 FQNNGV. The CDR3 is CASSPGAAETYGYTF. The CDR3 DNA sequence: TGTGCCAGCAGCCCAGGCGCAGCAGAAACTTATGGCTACACCTTC.

The gene calls are TRBV19 and TRBJ1-2, with D uncertain. In germline, CDR1 is LNHDA, CDR2 SQIVND (reference sequence). The CDR3 runs 14 residues. V was pared by 3 bases and J by 5 bases, with 13 bases between. DNA for the CDR3: TGTGCCAGTAGTATCAGTGACACACCTTATGGCTACACCTTC. Translating gives CASSISDTPYGYTF.

This clone was seen just once. This sequence joins TRBV30 and TRBJ2-2, with D perhaps TRBD2 (5 bases). The CDR3 loop spans 13 amino acids. CDR1 is GTSNPN and CDR2 is SVGIG in the germline V gene (reference sequence). V lost 4 bases and J 6 bases, leaving 12 bases between the germline ends. CDR3 nucleotide sequence: TGTGCCTGGATGCTACACGGGGCCGGGGAGCTGTTTTTT. Protein sequence: CAWMLHGAGELFF.

The chain is built from TRBV19 and TRBJ2-3, with 11 bases matching TRBD2. This CDR3 is built from 15 residues. Germline trimming cut 4 bases from V and 6 bases from J; bases unmatched to any gene: 6. Per germline, CDR1 LNHDA and CDR2 SQIVND (reference sequence). For the CDR3, the DNA is TGTGCCAGTAGTACGCACCTAGCGGGGGGCGATACGCAGTATTTT. Its translation: CASSTHLAGGDTQYF.

V usage is TRBV10-2 and J usage is TRBJ1-2; 9 bases match TRBD1. This CDR3 contains 14 residues. Germline V lookup: CDR1 WSHSY, CDR2 SAAADI. After removal of 9 bases from V and 4 bases from J, the junction contained 9 bases not matched to a gene. The CDR3 DNA reads as TGCGCCAGGGCAAGGACAGGGGACTCCTATGGCTACACCTTC. Protein sequence: CARARTGDSYGYTF.

The rearrangement joins TRBV6-7 to TRBJ1-4, with 9 bases aligning to TRBD1. TRBV6-7 is designated an ORF whose function remains uncertain. CDR3 length: 15 amino acids. V dropped 7 bases and J dropped 5; count of bases not matched to a gene: 8. CDR3 DNA: TGTGCCAGCACCAACAGCGGGACAGGGAATGAAAAACTGTTTTTT. It translates to CASTNSGTGNEKLFF.

The V call is TRBV24-1, the J call TRBJ1-1; 8 bases are a match to TRBD1. The CDR3 runs 15 residues. Germline V gene data show CDR1 as KGHDR and CDR2 as SFDVKD. With 2 bases clipped from V and 7 bases from J, the junction kept 8 bases outside the gene matches. The CDR3 DNA reads TGTGCCACCAGTGATTCTCGGCAGGGGGCTGTTGAAGCTTTCTTT. Amino acid sequence: CATSDSRQGAVEAFF.

The gene calls are TRBV11-1 and TRBJ2-5; D gene uncertain. Trimming took 0 bases from V and 3 from J, leaving 8 bases between them. The V gene's germline CDR1 is SGHAT and CDR2 FQDESV (reference sequence). CDR3 size: 14 residues. The CDR3 reads CASSLAWQEETQYF. Written as DNA, the CDR3 is TGTGCCAGCAGCTTAGCGTGGCAGGAAGAGACCCAGTACTTC.

J is TRBJ2-7 and V is TRBV12-3 or TRBV12-4, with D maybe TRBD2 (5 bases). There are 13 residues in the CDR3. Trimming took off 6 bases at V and 0 bases at J, with 9 bases between the two ends. As DNA, the CDR3 is TGTGCCAGCAGGGGAGTAGACTCCTACGAGCAGTACTTC. It encodes CASRGVDSYEQYF.

J is TRBJ2-3 and V is TRBV4-1, with 8 bases lining up with TRBD2. Per germline, CDR1 MGHRA and CDR2 YSYEKL. This CDR3 has 16 residues. V trimming: 8 bases; J trimming: 3 bases; junction bases outside the gene matches: 13. The CDR3 is CASETKKAGATDTQYF. In nucleotides, the CDR3 is TGCGCCAGCGAGACCAAAAAAGCGGGAGCGACAGATACGCAGTATTTT.

Written as DNA, the CDR3 is TGCGCCAGCAGCCAAGTTATGCTAGTCCATGAGCAGTTCTTC. Its protein product is CASSQVMLVHEQFF. The gene calls are TRBV4-1 and TRBJ2-1; D gene unclear. Between the trimmed V and J ends, which lost 1 base and 8 bases, there was a span of 12 bases. The germline V gene encodes CDR1 MGHRA and CDR2 YSYEKL. There are 14 residues in the CDR3.